This is a list of T cell receptor beta chains from one sample in a study of T cells expressing NK-cell markers. TCRdb reprocessed the 5' RACE reads, with one entry per CDR3 protein and no DNA. The table lists about 390,000 distinct CDR3 sequences, with around 11% in the top ten. Sequenced: blood T cells: a sorted CD56 or NKG2C T cell subset, CD4+ or CD8+ T cells, or bulk PBMC T cells (not recorded which). All receptors derive from a woman in her fifties or sixties in good health. CDR3s include the opening cysteine and the closing phenylalanine or tryptophan.

CDR3	V	J
CASSLERGSLPGELFF	TRBV5-1	TRBJ2-2
CASSGQGATDTQYF	TRBV7-2	TRBJ2-3
CASSRAGGIWSYEQYF	TRBV5-6	TRBJ2-7
CASAPSGGQPQHF	TRBV5-1	TRBJ1-5
CASSLRSDNEQFF	TRBV12-3/TRBV12-4	TRBJ2-1
CSVPTNTEAFF	TRBV29-1	TRBJ1-1
CASSPSGTLGQYF	TRBV12-3/TRBV12-4	TRBJ2-7
CASSSSGTRNQPQHF	TRBV7-2	TRBJ1-5
CATSLGLAEGEQFF	TRBV24-1	TRBJ2-1
CSAGPPTSGIAKNIQYF	TRBV20-1	TRBJ2-4
CASSYVRNYGYTF	TRBV6-5	TRBJ1-2
CASSLSSQGYGYTF	TRBV12-3/TRBV12-4	TRBJ1-2
CASSSRHSYGYTF	TRBV9	TRBJ1-2
CASSYTDTYNEQFF	TRBV12-3/TRBV12-4	TRBJ2-1
CAWSVEKGSAFF	TRBV30	TRBJ1-1
CASSLASGGQREQFF	TRBV5-1	TRBJ2-1
CASTIGGSYNEQFF	TRBV7-9	TRBJ2-1
CASSPQTASANNEQFF	TRBV12-3/TRBV12-4	TRBJ2-1
CASSVDGGGLYEQYF	TRBV9	TRBJ2-7
CASSVDPLAGGLTDTQYF	TRBV9	TRBJ2-3
CASRAFQNQPQHF	TRBV6-6	TRBJ1-5
CASSILAGGNTDTQYF	TRBV19	TRBJ2-3
CASSLADRGSYNEQFF	TRBV5-1	TRBJ2-1
CASSPRQGGSGSCFF	TRBV5-1	TRBJ2-2
CASSLEVNGELFF	TRBV28	TRBJ2-2
CASSLVANEQFF	TRBV5-6	TRBJ2-1
CASSFSSGTTSAKNIQYF	TRBV12-3/TRBV12-4	TRBJ2-4
CASSARDRVDPNTEAFF	TRBV2	TRBJ1-1
CATHQGSGVGGELFF	TRBV12-3/TRBV12-4	TRBJ2-2
CASSLAGAGRNSPLHF	TRBV11-2	TRBJ1-6
CASSLVGLASYNEQFF	TRBV27	TRBJ2-1
CASSLRVLAGNYEQYF	TRBV13	TRBJ2-7
CASRDTGTGVYEQYF	TRBV12-3/TRBV12-4	TRBJ2-7
CASSFLGLENTEAFF	TRBV5-1	TRBJ1-1
CASRSVYEQYF	TRBV28	TRBJ2-7
CASSYLPISYEQYF	TRBV6-6	TRBJ2-7
CASSQEAGGYSYEQYF	TRBV4-1	TRBJ2-7
CASSLAGVTRVQEQFF	TRBV5-1	TRBJ2-1
CASSGTLVETQYF	TRBV28	TRBJ2-5
CASDDSGSYSIDEQFF	TRBV28	TRBJ2-1
CASSREGQGYEQYF	TRBV5-1	TRBJ2-7
CASSQEGQSTDTQYF	TRBV4-1	TRBJ2-3
CASRDRGGKNIQYF	TRBV28	TRBJ2-4
CASRKQGTSYNEQFF	TRBV27	TRBJ2-1
CASSYGTAVKTQYF	TRBV7-2	TRBJ2-5
CASVSGRNTQYF	TRBV12-3/TRBV12-4	TRBJ2-3
CSARDLSRGSQETQYF	TRBV20-1	TRBJ2-5
CASCKRDRGRNEQFF	TRBV18	TRBJ2-1
CASSSSGTGINEQFF	TRBV6-5	TRBJ2-1
CASSQRRLAEKLFF	TRBV5-1	TRBJ1-4
CASRALAKNIQYF	TRBV28	TRBJ2-4
CASSDSTVSDEAFF	TRBV6-4	TRBJ1-1
CASSPLGQGAYKGGYTF	TRBV27	TRBJ1-2